This T cell receptor beta chain was sequenced during a study of blood T cell repertoires in COVID-19. Study-wide background: The study drew acute and convalescent COVID-19 samples from the United States, Italy and Spain. From T cells, B-cell-depleted T cells, or PBMCs came the material, which was cDNA or gDNA.

This clone was detected only a few times. The germline V gene encodes CDR1 MDHEN and CDR2 SYDVKM. V was clipped by 7 bases and J by 1 base, with 16 bases between them. The CDR3 is made up of 16 amino acids. As processed by the authors: Amplification with reference gene primers provided the estimates of nucleated cell counts. Repertoires were generated with immunoSEQ multiplex PCR, while TCRdb's copy carries only in-frame clones and drops some. From that table come the V and J calls and clone size; the DNA was used to work out D and trimming. Of about 190,000 clones listed, about four fifths are singletons.

The rearrangement uses TRBV28 and TRBJ2-2; D remains ambiguous. The sequencing sample was made of PBMCs or T cells enriched from blood (not recorded which). This TCR was recovered from a woman in her 30s who had recovered from COVID-19. The CDR3 region has the DNA TGTGCCAGCACCCCCCGTCTCGTCCGGAACACCGGGGAGCTGTTTTTT. As protein: CASTPRLVRNTGELFF.